Below are 22 T cell receptor beta chains sequenced from a single sample in a study of blood T cell repertoires in COVID-19. Here immunoSEQ multiplex PCR was the method, and the copy in TCRdb shows in-frame clones only, minus some. This table holds some 300,000 clones, roughly 90% found once. The sequencing sample was made of PBMCs or T cells enriched from blood (not recorded which). The receptor set was obtained from a woman in her twenties or thirties who had recovered from COVID-19.

The table lists this clone with a few counts. This sequence joins TRBV19 and TRBJ2-7, with D maybe TRBD2 (6 bases). Trimming took off 3 bases at V and 3 bases at J, with 12 bases between the two ends. Germline lookup yields CDR1 LNHDA and CDR2 SQIVND (reference sequence). This CDR3 has 14 residues. For the CDR3, the DNA is TGTGCCAGTAGTATTGACGGGAGCGTCTACGAGCAGTACTTC. Translation: CASSIDGSVYEQYF.

As DNA, the CDR3 is TGTGCCAGCAGCTTGGGACAGGGAAGTGGCTACACCTTC. Translation: CASSLGQGSGYTF. This chain links TRBV7-3 with TRBJ1-2; 9 positions match TRBD1. The CDR3 has 13 amino acids. Germline CDR1 SGHTA, CDR2 FQGTGA. Trimming removed 3 bases from V and 7 bases from J; junction bases left unmatched: 3.

J is TRBJ2-7 and V is TRBV29-1; 7 positions agree with TRBD2. CDR1 SQVTM and CDR2 ANQGSEA come from the germline V gene. V trimming: 4 bases; J trimming: 4 bases; junction bases outside the gene matches: 7. There are 13 residues in the CDR3. DNA for the CDR3: TGCAGCGTTGCTACGGGGGGTGAGTACGAGCAGTACTTC. Protein sequence: CSVATGGEYEQYF.

The genes are TRBV6-1 and TRBJ2-7, with 10 bases that match TRBD2. With 0 bases clipped from V and 3 bases from J, the junction kept 5 bases outside the gene matches. The CDR3 totals 16 residues. Germline values: CDR1 MNHNS, CDR2 SASEGT. The CDR3 reads CASSEALSGRNYEQYF. The CDR3 DNA reads TGTGCCAGCAGTGAAGCCCTTAGCGGGAGGAACTACGAGCAGTACTTC.

This clone came up once. The chain recombines TRBV4-1 with TRBJ1-5; D uncertain. V was clipped by 6 bases and J by 2 bases, with 8 bases between them. The CDR3 extends over 13 amino acids. The V gene's germline CDR1 is MGHRA and CDR2 YSYEKL. CDR3 loop: CASRFLCNQPQHF. Written as DNA, the CDR3 is TGCGCCAGCAGATTCCTTTGCAATCAGCCCCAGCATTTT.

This chain uses TRBV27 with TRBJ1-6; 10 bases map to TRBD1. CDR3 length: 13 residues. Unmatched junction bases numbered 5, after V lost 9 bases and J lost 9 bases. The V gene's germline CDR1 is MNHEY and CDR2 SMNVEV (reference sequence). DNA for the CDR3: TGTGCCAGACAGACAGGGGGCTGTTCACCCCTCCACTTT. It encodes CARQTGGCSPLHF.

V and J are TRBV18 and TRBJ2-5, with 10 bases fitting TRBD2. CDR3 length equals 18 residues. V shed 4 bases, J shed 3 bases, and the junction held 14 bases outside the gene matches. Germline CDR1 reads KGHSH; CDR2 reads LQKENI. CDR3 sequence reads: CASSQMVASGSMKETQYF. CDR3 DNA: TGTGCCAGCTCACAAATGGTTGCTAGCGGGAGTATGAAAGAGACCCAGTACTTC.

The chain combines TRBV18 with TRBJ2-5, with D maybe TRBD1 (6 bases). CDR1 and CDR2 (germline): KGHSH, LQKENI. V was cut by 3 bases and J by 5 bases, with 16 bases left in between. The length of the CDR3 is 15 residues. The CDR3 loop reads CASSPFSGRGETQYF. The CDR3 DNA sequence: TGTGCCAGCTCACCCTTTTCGGGAAGGGGGGAGACCCAGTACTTC.

The CDR3 region has the DNA TGCGCCAGCAGCCAAGACAGGGGGCAAGGTGGCTACACCTTC. Its translation is CASSQDRGQGGYTF. V usage is TRBV4-1 and J usage is TRBJ1-2, with 8 bases identical to TRBD1. CDR1 is MGHRA and CDR2 is YSYEKL in the germline V gene. V was clipped by 0 bases and J by 7 bases; unmatched bases: 4. The CDR3 has 14 amino acids.

The chain has TRBV21-1 and TRBJ1-5. TRBV21-1 is a known pseudogene. This CDR3 contains 15 residues. CDR3 in DNA: TGTGCCAGCAGCAAAGTACGGAGTAGCAATCAGCCCCAGCATTTT. Translation: CASSKVRSSNQPQHF.

The chain recombines TRBV11-2 with TRBJ1-1, with no clear D. This CDR3 contains 11 residues. V was trimmed by 5 bases and J by 6 bases, leaving 7 bases between them. The germline gives CDR1 SGHAT, CDR2 FQNNGV. CDR3 amino acids: CASSQAPEAFF. The CDR3 DNA reads TGTGCCAGCAGCCAAGCACCTGAAGCTTTCTTT. Based on the CDR3 plus reference TRBV11-2 and TRBJ1-1, the full variable domain is EAGVAQSPRYKIIEKRQSVAFWCNPISGHATLYWYQQILGQGPKLLIQFQNNGVVDDSQLPKDRFSAERLKGVDSTLKIQPAKLEDSAVYLCASSQAPEAFFGQGTRLTVV.

The chain uses TRBV6-5 and TRBJ1-2; D is uncertain. Trimming removed 1 base from V and 6 bases from J, with 18 bases in between. The germline gives CDR1 MNHEY, CDR2 SVGAGI. This CDR3 is 16 amino acids long. CDR3 coding DNA: TGTGCCAGCAGTTACTTTCGCTGGGCCACTGGAAATGGCTACACCTTC. The encoded protein is CASSYFRWATGNGYTF.

V gene TRBV12-3 or TRBV12-4 combines with J gene TRBJ1-2; TRBD1 might be the D (5 bases). Trimming cost V 7 bases and J 4 bases, with 10 bases left between them. The CDR3 spans 12 residues. The CDR3 DNA is TGTGCCAGCACCTCCGACAGCTATGGCTACACCTTC. Translation: CASTSDSYGYTF.

V gene TRBV12-3 or TRBV12-4 combines with J gene TRBJ1-1; D ambiguous. This CDR3 is built from 12 residues. V was pared by 3 bases and J by 4 bases, with 6 bases between. The CDR3 bases are TGTGCCAGCAGTTTGAGTTTCACTGAAGCTTTCTTT. Translating it yields CASSLSFTEAFF.

V is TRBV28 and J is TRBJ2-3; possibly TRBD2 for D (6 bases). V lost 1 base and J 3 bases, leaving 20 bases between the germline ends. Germline V gene lookup returns CDR1 MDHEN and CDR2 SYDVKM. The CDR3 is 18 residues long. The CDR3 bases are TGTGCCAGCAGTTTATACCTGACTAGACGGGTAAGGACAGATACGCAGTATTTT. Amino acid sequence: CASSLYLTRRVRTDTQYF.

The chain is built from TRBV18 and TRBJ2-2, with D maybe TRBD1 (6 bases). The germline CDR1 and CDR2 sequences are KGHSH and LQKENI. The CDR3 extends over 15 amino acids. V was pared by 1 base and J by 2 bases, with 8 bases between. CDR3 loop: CASSPRQENTGELFF. CDR3 sequence (DNA): TGTGCCAGCTCACCACGACAGGAAAACACCGGGGAGCTGTTTTTT.

The CDR3 DNA is TGTGCCAGCAGCCATACTACCCAAGAGCAGTTCTTC. Translation: CASSHTTQEQFF. The V gene is TRBV5-6, the J gene TRBJ2-1; D not resolved. From germline, CDR1 is SGHDT and CDR2 YYEEEE. V was shortened by 4 bases and J by 10 bases, with 12 bases between the two germline ends. The CDR3 consists of 12 residues.

Only a few counts were recorded for this clone. The rearrangement uses TRBV19 and TRBJ2-1; TRBD1 agrees at 7 bases. The germline CDR1 and CDR2 sequences are LNHDA and SQIVND (reference sequence). With V trimmed by 6 bases and J by 2 bases, 4 bases remained unmatched. The CDR3 is 14 amino acids. CDR3 residues: CASRRQGAYNEQFF. DNA for the CDR3: TGTGCCAGTAGAAGACAGGGTGCCTACAATGAGCAGTTCTTC.

The gene calls are TRBV7-2 and TRBJ1-2, with D possibly being TRBD1 (5 bases). CDR1 is SGHTA and CDR2 is FQGNSA in the germline V gene. V dropped 1 base and J dropped 6 bases, with 21 bases sitting between them. The CDR3 runs to 17 residues. CDR3 coding DNA: TGTGCCAGCAGCTTAGAGGGTTGGCAGGGTGATAGGAATGGCTACACCTTC. This sequence encodes CASSLEGWQGDRNGYTF.

The V and J genes are TRBV19 and TRBJ1-2; D may be TRBD1 (6 bases). V was shortened by 5 bases and J by 7 bases, with 20 bases between the two germline ends. CDR3 size: 15 residues. Looked up from germline, CDR1 is LNHDA and CDR2 is SQIVND (reference sequence). The CDR3 nucleotides are TGTGCCAGTAGTCTTACAGGGACAACTGGGAGTGGCTACACCTTC. Protein product: CASSLTGTTGSGYTF.

The chain joins TRBV7-9 to TRBJ1-1, with 9 bases matching TRBD1. V was pared by 5 bases and J by 8 bases, with 12 bases of the junction left unmatched. The CDR3 consists of 15 residues. Germline values: CDR1 SEHNR, CDR2 FQNEAQ (reference sequence). The CDR3 sequence: CASSPDPGQGPEAFF. Here the CDR3 DNA reads TGTGCCAGCAGCCCAGACCCGGGACAGGGACCCGAAGCTTTCTTT.

The chain employs TRBV2 and TRBJ2-1; 10 nucleotides match TRBD2. The V and J ends lost 9 bases and 1 base, in that order; junction bases with no gene match: 12. Germline V CDR1 and CDR2: SNHLY, FYNNEI. There are 17 residues in the CDR3. The CDR3 here is CASKGLAGDRSYNEQFF. Here the CDR3 DNA reads TGTGCCAGTAAAGGGCTAGCGGGAGATCGGTCCTACAATGAGCAGTTCTTC.